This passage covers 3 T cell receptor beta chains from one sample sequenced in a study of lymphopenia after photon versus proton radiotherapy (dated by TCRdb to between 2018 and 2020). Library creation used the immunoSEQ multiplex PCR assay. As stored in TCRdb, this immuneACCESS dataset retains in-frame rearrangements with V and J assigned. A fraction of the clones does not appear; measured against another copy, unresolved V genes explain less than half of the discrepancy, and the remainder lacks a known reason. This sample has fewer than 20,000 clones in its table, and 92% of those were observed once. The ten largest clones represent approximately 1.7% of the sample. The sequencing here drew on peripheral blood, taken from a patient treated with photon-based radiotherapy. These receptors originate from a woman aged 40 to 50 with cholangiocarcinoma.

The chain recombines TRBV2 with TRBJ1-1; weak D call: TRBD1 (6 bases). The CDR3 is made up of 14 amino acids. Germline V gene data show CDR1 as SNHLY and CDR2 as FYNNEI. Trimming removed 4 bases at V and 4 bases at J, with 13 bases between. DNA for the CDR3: TGTGCCAGCAGTGCTACAGGGACGGGCACTGAAGCTTTCTTT. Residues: CASSATGTGTEAFF.

CDR3 DNA: TGTGCCAGCAGTGCGGGGGGACAGGGCGTTAGGTACTATGGCTACACCTTC. This encodes CASSAGGQGVRYYGYTF. This chain links TRBV2 with TRBJ1-2, with 9 bases aligning to TRBD1. CDR3 length: 17 amino acids. Trimming cost V 4 bases and J 3 bases; bases outside gene matches: 12. The germline gives CDR1 SNHLY, CDR2 FYNNEI.

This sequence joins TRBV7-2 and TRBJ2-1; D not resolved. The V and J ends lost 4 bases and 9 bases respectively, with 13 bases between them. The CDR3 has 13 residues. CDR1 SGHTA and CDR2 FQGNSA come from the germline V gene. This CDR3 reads CASSSRSPGEQFF. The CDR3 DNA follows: TGTGCCAGCAGCTCAAGATCGCCGGGTGAGCAGTTCTTC.